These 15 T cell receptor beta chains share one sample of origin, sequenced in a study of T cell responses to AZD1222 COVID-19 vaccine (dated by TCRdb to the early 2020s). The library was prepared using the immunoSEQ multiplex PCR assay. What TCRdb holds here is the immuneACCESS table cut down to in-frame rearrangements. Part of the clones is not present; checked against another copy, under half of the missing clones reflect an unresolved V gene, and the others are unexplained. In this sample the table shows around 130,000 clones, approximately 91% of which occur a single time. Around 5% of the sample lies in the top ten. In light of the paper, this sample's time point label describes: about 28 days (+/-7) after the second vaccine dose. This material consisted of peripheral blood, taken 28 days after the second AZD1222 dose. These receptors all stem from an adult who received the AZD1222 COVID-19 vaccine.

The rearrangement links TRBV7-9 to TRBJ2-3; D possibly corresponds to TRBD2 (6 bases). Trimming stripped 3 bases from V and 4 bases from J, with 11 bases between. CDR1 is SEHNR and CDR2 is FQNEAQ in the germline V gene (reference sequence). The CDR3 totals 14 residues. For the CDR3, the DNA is TGTGCCAGCAGCTTCGGGCGGGACTCAGATACGCAGTATTTT. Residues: CASSFGRDSDTQYF.

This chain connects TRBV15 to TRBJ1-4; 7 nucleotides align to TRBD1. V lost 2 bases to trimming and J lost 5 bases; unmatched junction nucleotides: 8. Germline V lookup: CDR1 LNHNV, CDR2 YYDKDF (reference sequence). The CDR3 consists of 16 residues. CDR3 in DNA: TGTGCCACCAGCAGAAACCCGGGACAGCCGAATGAAAAACTGTTTTTT. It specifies CATSRNPGQPNEKLFF.

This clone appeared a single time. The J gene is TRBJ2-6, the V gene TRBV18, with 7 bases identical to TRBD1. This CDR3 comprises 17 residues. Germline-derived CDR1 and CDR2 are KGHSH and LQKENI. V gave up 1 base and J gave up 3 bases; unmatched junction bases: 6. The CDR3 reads CASSPQGALGGANVLTF. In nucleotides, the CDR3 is TGTGCCAGCTCACCACAGGGGGCGCTAGGTGGGGCCAACGTCCTGACTTTC.

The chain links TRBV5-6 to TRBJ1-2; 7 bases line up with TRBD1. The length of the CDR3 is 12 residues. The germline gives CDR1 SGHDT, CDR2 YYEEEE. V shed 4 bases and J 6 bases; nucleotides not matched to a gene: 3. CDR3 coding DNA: TGTGCCAGCAGCGAGGGACAGCATGGCTACACCTTC. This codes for CASSEGQHGYTF.

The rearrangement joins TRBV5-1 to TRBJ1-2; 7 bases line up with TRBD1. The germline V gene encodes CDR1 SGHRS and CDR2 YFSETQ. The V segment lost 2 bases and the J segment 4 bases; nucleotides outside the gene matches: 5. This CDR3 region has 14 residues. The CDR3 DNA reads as TGCGCCAGCAGCTTAGACAGGGCGGGCTATGGCTACACCTTC. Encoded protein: CASSLDRAGYGYTF.

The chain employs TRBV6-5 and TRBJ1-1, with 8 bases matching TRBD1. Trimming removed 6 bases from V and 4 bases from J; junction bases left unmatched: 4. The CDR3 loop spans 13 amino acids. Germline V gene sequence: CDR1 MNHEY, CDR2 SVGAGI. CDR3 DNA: TGTGCCAGCAGGAGACAGGGGCGCACTGAAGCTTTCTTT. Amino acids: CASRRQGRTEAFF.

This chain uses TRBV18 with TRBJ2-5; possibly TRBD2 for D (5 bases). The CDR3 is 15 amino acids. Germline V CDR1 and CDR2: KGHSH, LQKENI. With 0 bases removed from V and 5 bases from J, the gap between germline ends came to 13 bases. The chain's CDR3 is CASSPPAGGGETQYF. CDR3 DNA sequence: TGTGCCAGCTCACCACCGGCAGGTGGCGGGGAGACCCAGTACTTC.

The CDR3 spells CASVDSPTNEKLFF. As DNA, the CDR3 is TGTGCCAGTGTGGACAGCCCAACTAATGAAAAACTGTTTTTT. The V and J genes are TRBV19 and TRBJ1-4, with a tentative D call TRBD1 (6 bases). Germline V gene lookup returns CDR1 LNHDA and CDR2 SQIVND (reference sequence). Trimming cost V 8 bases and J 0 bases, with 10 bases left between them. The CDR3 contains 14 residues. Looking up the rest from reference TRBV19 and TRBJ1-4 gives the full variable domain: DGGITQSPKYLFRKEGQNVTLSCEQNLNHDAMYWYRQDPGQGLRLIYYSQIVNDFQKGDIAEGYSVSREKKESFPLTVTSAQKNPTAFYLCASVDSPTNEKLFFGSGTQLSVL.

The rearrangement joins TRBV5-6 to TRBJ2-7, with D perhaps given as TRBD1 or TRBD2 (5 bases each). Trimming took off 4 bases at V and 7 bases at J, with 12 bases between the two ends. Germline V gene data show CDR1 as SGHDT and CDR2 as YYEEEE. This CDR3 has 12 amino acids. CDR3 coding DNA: TGTGCCAGCAGCCCGGGACGGTGGGAGCAGTACTTC. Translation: CASSPGRWEQYF.

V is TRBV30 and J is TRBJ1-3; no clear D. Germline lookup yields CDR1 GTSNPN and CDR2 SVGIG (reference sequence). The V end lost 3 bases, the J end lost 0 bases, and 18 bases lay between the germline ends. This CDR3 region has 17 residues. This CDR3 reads CAWSTSRTLSSGNTIYF. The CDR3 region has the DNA TGTGCCTGGAGCACGTCGCGGACCTTGAGCTCTGGAAACACCATATATTTT.

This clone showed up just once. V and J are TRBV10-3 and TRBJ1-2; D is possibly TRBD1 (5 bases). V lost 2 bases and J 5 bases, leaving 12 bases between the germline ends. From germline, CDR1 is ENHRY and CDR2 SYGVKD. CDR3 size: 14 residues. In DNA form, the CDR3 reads TGTGCCATCAGTGAGGGGACGGTATATTATGGCTACACCTTC. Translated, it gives CAISEGTVYYGYTF.

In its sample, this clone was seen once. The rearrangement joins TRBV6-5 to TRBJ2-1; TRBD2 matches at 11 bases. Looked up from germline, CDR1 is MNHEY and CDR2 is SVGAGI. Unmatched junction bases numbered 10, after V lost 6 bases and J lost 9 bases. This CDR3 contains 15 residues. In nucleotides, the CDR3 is TGTGCCAGCAGCCCAGGACTAGCGGGTGCCGGTGAGCAGTTCTTC. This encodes CASSPGLAGAGEQFF.

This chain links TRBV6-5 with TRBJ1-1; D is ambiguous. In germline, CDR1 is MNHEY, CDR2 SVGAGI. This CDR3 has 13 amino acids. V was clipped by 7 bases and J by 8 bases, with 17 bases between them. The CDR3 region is CASIQLDIEEAFF. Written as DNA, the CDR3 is TGTGCCAGCATTCAATTAGACATCGAGGAAGCTTTCTTT.

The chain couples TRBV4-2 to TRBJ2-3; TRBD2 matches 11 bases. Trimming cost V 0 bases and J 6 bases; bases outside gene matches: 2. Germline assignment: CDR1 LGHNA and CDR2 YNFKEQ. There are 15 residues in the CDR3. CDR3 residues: CASSQDRTSGDTQYF. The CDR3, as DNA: TGTGCCAGCAGCCAAGATCGGACTAGCGGGGATACGCAGTATTTT.

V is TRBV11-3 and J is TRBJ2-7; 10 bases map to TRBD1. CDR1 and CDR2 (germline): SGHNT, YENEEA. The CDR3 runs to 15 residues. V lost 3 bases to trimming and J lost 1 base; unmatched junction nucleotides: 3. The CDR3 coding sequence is TGTGCCAGCAGCTTTGCGGGACAGGGGTCCTACGAGCAGTACTTC. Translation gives CASSFAGQGSYEQYF.